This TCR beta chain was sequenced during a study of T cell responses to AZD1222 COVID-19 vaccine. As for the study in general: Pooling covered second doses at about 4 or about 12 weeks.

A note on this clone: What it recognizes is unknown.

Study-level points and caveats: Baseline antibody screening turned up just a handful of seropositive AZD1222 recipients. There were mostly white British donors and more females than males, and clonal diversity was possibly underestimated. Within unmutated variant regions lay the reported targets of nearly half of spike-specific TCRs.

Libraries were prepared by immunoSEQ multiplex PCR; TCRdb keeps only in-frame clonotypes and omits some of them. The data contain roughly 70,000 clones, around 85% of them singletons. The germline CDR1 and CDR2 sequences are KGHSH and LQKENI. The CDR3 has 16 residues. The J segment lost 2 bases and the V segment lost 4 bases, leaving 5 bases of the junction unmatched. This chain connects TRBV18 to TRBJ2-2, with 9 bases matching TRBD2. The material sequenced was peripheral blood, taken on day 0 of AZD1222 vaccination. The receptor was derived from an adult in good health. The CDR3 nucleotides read TGTGCCAGCTCACGCGTAGCGGGAGCCAACACCGGGGAGCTGTTTTTT. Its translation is CASSRVAGANTGELFF.